Detailed here is one TCR beta chain. This sample is drawn from a study of blood T cell repertoires in COVID-19. Trimming stripped 0 bases from V and 8 bases from J, with 11 bases between. Germline loops: CDR1 SGHRS, CDR2 YFSETQ. This CDR3 contains 14 residues. Clones were read by immunoSEQ multiplex PCR, and TCRdb kept only the in-frame ones, dropping some. Of around 170,000 clones listed, approximately 81% are singletons. The sequenced material came from peripheral blood. The rearrangement links TRBV5-1 to TRBJ1-4, with D perhaps matching TRBD1 (5 bases). The sequence derives from a man younger than 35 with active or convalescent COVID-19. CDR3 nucleotides: TGCGCCAGCAGCTTGGGACACTCAGGGGAAAAACTGTTTTTT. Amino acids: CASSLGHSGEKLFF.